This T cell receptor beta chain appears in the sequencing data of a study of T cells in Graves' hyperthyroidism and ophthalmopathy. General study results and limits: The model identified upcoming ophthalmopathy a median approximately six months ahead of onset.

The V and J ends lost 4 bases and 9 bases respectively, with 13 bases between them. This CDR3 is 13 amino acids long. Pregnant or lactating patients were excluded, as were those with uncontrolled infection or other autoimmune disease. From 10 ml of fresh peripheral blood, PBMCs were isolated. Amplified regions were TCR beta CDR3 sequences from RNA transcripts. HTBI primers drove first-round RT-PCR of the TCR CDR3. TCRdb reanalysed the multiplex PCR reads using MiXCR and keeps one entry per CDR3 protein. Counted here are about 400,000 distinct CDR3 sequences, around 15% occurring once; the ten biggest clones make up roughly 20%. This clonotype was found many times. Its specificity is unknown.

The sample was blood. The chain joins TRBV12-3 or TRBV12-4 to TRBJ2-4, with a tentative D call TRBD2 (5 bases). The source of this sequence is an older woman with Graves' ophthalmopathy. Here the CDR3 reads CASSSEEDSIQYF. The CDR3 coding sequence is TGTGCCAGCAGTTCCGAGGAGGATAGCATTCAGTACTTC.